Given below is one TCR beta chain in context. Its matching antigen is unknown. Some 10^5 TCR templates were measured in each sample. The repertoire was sequenced with immunoSEQ multiplex PCR; TCRdb's copy has only in-frame clones and lacks some. The sample gives about 75,000 clones, around 93% of which show up once; 4.5% to 5% is in the top ten. This record comes from a study of siplizumab effects on memory and regulatory T cells. Notes on the study in general: With siplizumab, mappable alloreactive CD4+ clones averaged about 70% Treg-derived, versus 25% to 30% in controls. Of the proliferating CD4+ or CD8+ clones, roughly 80-96% lacked a naive or memory phenotype that could be assigned. The alloresponse seemed to draw substantially on naive T cells, which appeared more diverse than memory cells.

Germline loops: CDR1 SGHNT, CDR2 YYREEE (reference sequence). The germline V and J ends were trimmed by 4 bases and 4 bases, with 6 bases remaining between them. The CDR3 extends over 11 amino acids. The chain joins TRBV5-4 to TRBJ2-7; no reliable D call. The sequenced sample consisted of CD8+ T cells sorted from blood. The clonotype originates from a human donor in good health. This CDR3 is CASSDRYEQYF. The CDR3 nucleotides are TGTGCCAGCAGCGACCGATACGAGCAGTACTTC.